The 25 T cell receptor beta chains below were found in one sample sequenced in a study of blood T cell repertoires in COVID-19 (TCRdb year 2020). Library preparation employed the immunoSEQ multiplex PCR assay. TCRdb retrieved this table from immuneACCESS and kept in-frame rearrangements only. Not all clones are present; in checked studies, unresolved V genes account for under half, and no reason is known for the remainder. This sample gives about 150,000 clones in total; more than 80% of them show up just once. The top ten clonotypes cover less than 0.6% of the sample. Sequencing input: peripheral blood. These receptor sequences come from a man aged 45 to 65 with acute or convalescent COVID-19.

The rearrangement joins TRBV23-1 to TRBJ2-3; 12 bases align to TRBD2. TRBV23-1 counts as an open reading frame of uncertain function. The CDR3 consists of 18 residues. V gave up 1 base and J gave up 3 bases; unmatched junction bases: 8. As DNA, the CDR3 is TGCGCCAGCAGTCAATTCACGACTAGCGGGAGTAAAACAGATACGCAGTATTTT. Residues: CASSQFTTSGSKTDTQYF.

The V and J genes are TRBV19 and TRBJ1-5; D is unresolved. V gave up 4 bases and J gave up 5 bases, with 9 bases separating them. The germline V gene encodes CDR1 LNHDA and CDR2 SQIVND (reference sequence). CDR3 length equals 13 residues. The CDR3 loop is CASSSRVDQPQHF. CDR3 in DNA: TGTGCCAGTAGTAGCCGCGTTGATCAGCCCCAGCATTTT.

V and J are TRBV5-4 and TRBJ2-3, with D perhaps TRBD1 (5 bases). Trimming left V 4 bases short and J 1 base short, with 13 bases between. The CDR3 consists of 15 residues. From germline, CDR1 is SGHNT and CDR2 YYREEE (reference sequence). CDR3 bases: TGTGCCAGCAGCCCAGGAGACAGAGGCACAGATACGCAGTATTTT. The encoded protein is CASSPGDRGTDTQYF.

The chain carries TRBV6-5 and TRBJ2-3; 9 nucleotides line up with TRBD2. The junction had 7 bases not matched to a gene; V was cut back by 0 bases and J by 6 bases. The germline V gene has CDR1 MNHEY and CDR2 SVGAGI. The CDR3 has 16 amino acids. CDR3 protein: CASSYSEAGGRDTQYF. The DNA for the CDR3 is TGTGCCAGCAGTTACTCGGAGGCGGGGGGGCGCGATACGCAGTATTTT.

The rearrangement links TRBV24-1 to TRBJ1-5; D might be TRBD1 (5 bases). The CDR3 runs 16 residues. The germline gives CDR1 KGHDR, CDR2 SFDVKD. V lost 10 bases and J lost 10, with 28 bases in between. CDR3 amino acids: CATAHSRDAGTHPQHF. DNA for the CDR3: TGTGCCACGGCCCACTCGCGGGACGCTGGCACCCATCCCCAGCATTTT.

This clone was seen more than once but under ten times. The CDR3 bases are TGTGCCAGCAGCTTAGGGTCCCTAGCGGGGTTTTCCTACAATGAGCAGTTCTTC. Translating gives CASSLGSLAGFSYNEQFF. The chain has TRBV11-2 and TRBJ2-1; 9 bases fit TRBD2. The CDR3 loop spans 18 amino acids. From germline, CDR1 is SGHAT and CDR2 FQNNGV. With 1 base clipped from V and 1 base from J, the junction kept 8 bases outside the gene matches. The variable domain in full, with the rest retrieved from reference TRBV11-2 and TRBJ2-1, is EAGVAQSPRYKIIEKRQSVAFWCNPISGHATLYWYQQILGQGPKLLIQFQNNGVVDDSQLPKDRFSAERLKGVDSTLKIQPAKLEDSAVYLCASSLGSLAGFSYNEQFFGPGTRLTVL.

This chain connects TRBV9 to TRBJ1-5, with TRBD1 matching 7 bases. V gave up 6 bases and J gave up 4 bases; unmatched junction bases: 7. Per germline, CDR1 SGDLS and CDR2 YYNGEE. This CDR3 has 14 residues. The CDR3 DNA follows: TGTGCCAGCACACAGGGGATGAATAATCAGCCCCAGCATTTT. This codes for CASTQGMNNQPQHF.

This rearrangement joins TRBV9 to TRBJ2-5, with D maybe TRBD1 (5 bases). Trimming pared 3 bases from V and 5 bases from J, leaving 14 bases between. The CDR3 runs to 14 residues. Germline assignment: CDR1 SGDLS and CDR2 YYNGEE. The CDR3 nucleotides are TGTGCCAGCAGCGCAATAGGGGTCCAGGAGACCCAGTACTTC. Residues: CASSAIGVQETQYF.

This rearrangement joins TRBV4-2 to TRBJ1-1, with TRBD1 matching over 7 bases. Germline V CDR1 and CDR2: LGHNA, YNFKEQ. V was clipped by 1 base and J by 8 bases; unmatched bases: 10. The CDR3 is made up of 15 amino acids. CDR3 in DNA: TGTGCCAGCAGCCAAGGCGAGACAGGGCCGGGAGAAGCTTTCTTT. This translates into CASSQGETGPGEAFF.

This chain joins TRBV27 and TRBJ1-2; 7 nucleotides line up with TRBD1. There are 14 residues in the CDR3. Germline V CDR1 and CDR2: MNHEY, SMNVEV (reference sequence). J was trimmed by 3 bases and V by 4 bases; bases with no gene match: 5. This CDR3 is CASSSLGGDYGYTF. DNA for the CDR3: TGTGCCAGCAGTTCATTAGGGGGCGACTATGGCTACACCTTC.

The chain uses TRBV6-6 and TRBJ1-1; D may be TRBD1 (6 bases). This CDR3 has 13 residues. Germline CDR1 is MNHNY and CDR2 is SVGAGI (reference sequence). Deletions cut 6 bases from V and 1 base from J, with 9 bases between. The CDR3 DNA reads TGTGCCAGCAGGGGACACCCGAACACTGAAGCTTTCTTT. It translates to CASRGHPNTEAFF.

The gene calls are TRBV28 and TRBJ2-7; tentative D call: TRBD2 (6 bases). The V and J ends lost 10 bases and 3 bases respectively, with 13 bases between them. CDR1 is MDHEN, CDR2 SYDVKM, per germline. The CDR3 has 12 residues. The CDR3 region has the DNA TGTGCCACCGAGGAGGGGCGCTACGAGCAGTACTTC. Protein sequence: CATEEGRYEQYF.

Here the CDR3 DNA reads TGCAGCGTAGGCAAACTAGCGGGAGGGTCAGATACGCAGTATTTT. It specifies CSVGKLAGGSDTQYF. The V and J genes are TRBV29-1 and TRBJ2-3; 13 nucleotides match TRBD2. V trimming: 6 bases; J trimming: 4 bases; junction bases outside the gene matches: 7. The CDR3 spans 15 residues. CDR1 is SQVTM, CDR2 ANQGSEA, per germline.

The genes are TRBV30 and TRBJ1-1; D is unclear. CDR1 and CDR2 (germline): GTSNPN, SVGIG (reference sequence). CDR3 length equals 15 residues. V was shortened by 3 bases and J by 4 bases, with 18 bases between the two germline ends. The CDR3 loop is CAWRGSEGGRTEAFF. The CDR3, as DNA: TGTGCCTGGAGGGGTAGTGAGGGCGGGCGCACTGAAGCTTTCTTT.

This clone showed up just a few times. V usage is TRBV5-4 and J usage is TRBJ1-3; 7 bases map to TRBD1. CDR3 length: 15 residues. Trimming took 3 bases from V and 1 from J; bases not matched to a gene: 4. The germline gives CDR1 SGHNT, CDR2 YYREEE (reference sequence). In DNA, the CDR3 is TGTGCCAGCAGCTCGACAGGGTTTTCTGGAAACACCATATATTTT. It is translated as CASSSTGFSGNTIYF.

This sequence joins TRBV9 and TRBJ2-1, with TRBD1 matching 7 bases. Germline V gene data show CDR1 as SGDLS and CDR2 as YYNGEE. V was clipped by 2 bases and J by 2 bases; unmatched bases: 4. The CDR3 sequence is 15 residues long. The CDR3 here is CASSVTGAAYNEQFF. The CDR3 nucleotides are TGTGCCAGCAGCGTCACAGGGGCAGCCTACAATGAGCAGTTCTTC.

V is TRBV6-2 or TRBV6-3 and J is TRBJ2-7; D is possibly TRBD2 (7 bases). The CDR3 sequence is 16 residues long. Germline CDR1 is MNHEY and CDR2 is SVGEGT. The V end lost 4 bases, the J end lost 3 bases, and 19 bases lay between the germline ends. The CDR3 nucleotides read TGTGCCAGCAGTTGGAGAAGGGGGGGGGACCACTACGAGCAGTACGTC. This encodes CASSWRRGGDHYEQYV.

The chain has TRBV4-1 and TRBJ2-7; no firm D call. Deletions cut 0 bases from V and 2 bases from J, with 5 bases between. The CDR3 has 13 residues. Germline V CDR1 and CDR2: MGHRA, YSYEKL. The CDR3 spells CASSQEAPYEQYF. In DNA form, the CDR3 reads TGCGCCAGCAGCCAAGAGGCTCCCTACGAGCAGTACTTC.

This clone was seen only a few times. V and J are TRBV30 and TRBJ1-2, with a tentative D call TRBD1 (6 bases). The CDR3 covers 15 residues. The germline V gene has CDR1 GTSNPN and CDR2 SVGIG (reference sequence). V gave up 2 bases and J gave up 6 bases, with 19 bases separating them. The CDR3 loop is CAWSPQGAFYHGYTF. Written as DNA, the CDR3 is TGTGCCTGGAGTCCACAGGGTGCCTTTTACCATGGCTACACCTTC.

V and J are TRBV3-1 (or the pseudogene TRBV3-2) and TRBJ1-2; maybe TRBD1 (6 bases). V was trimmed by 6 bases and J by 3 bases, leaving 23 bases between them. Germline V gene data show CDR1 as LGHDT and CDR2 as YNNKEL (reference sequence). The CDR3 loop spans 17 amino acids. The CDR3 region has the DNA TGTGCCAGCAGTGCCCTAGGGTGGGGGACATCCTACTATGGCTACACCTTC. It yields the protein CASSALGWGTSYYGYTF.

V gene TRBV18 combines with J gene TRBJ1-1, with TRBD1 matching 7 bases. The germline gives CDR1 KGHSH, CDR2 LQKENI. V shed 9 bases, J shed 7 bases, and the junction held 23 bases outside the gene matches. CDR3 length equals 17 residues. CDR3 bases: TGTGCCAGTTCAGACCGGACAGGAGGGATAAGCTGGGTTGAAGCTTTCTTT. Residues: CASSDRTGGISWVEAFF.

The genes are TRBV27 and TRBJ1-1, with a tentative D call TRBD1 (6 bases). V dropped 4 bases and J dropped 5 bases, with 11 bases sitting between them. From germline, CDR1 is MNHEY and CDR2 SMNVEV (reference sequence). The CDR3 is 13 residues long. CDR3 sequence reads: CASSYTGLTEAFF. The CDR3 nucleotides are TGTGCCAGCAGTTACACAGGGCTTACTGAAGCTTTCTTT.

The gene calls are TRBV7-8 and TRBJ1-3, with 8 bases aligning to TRBD1. This CDR3 is built from 15 residues. Germline V lookup: CDR1 SGHVS, CDR2 FQNEAQ. Losses at the gene ends were 4 bases for V and 4 bases for J; bases not matched to a gene: 6. The CDR3 loop reads CASSSATGAGNTIYF. The CDR3 DNA is TGTGCCAGCAGCTCAGCGACAGGGGCGGGAAACACCATATATTTT.

CDR3 loop: CASSEQAPGLGAPVLV. CDR3 DNA sequence: TGTGCCAGCAGTGAACAAGCCCCGGGACTAGGAGCTCCGGTGTTGGTC. The V and J genes are TRBV6-1 and TRBJ2-7; 8 bases are shared with TRBD2. The CDR3 consists of 16 residues. The germline CDR1 and CDR2 sequences are MNHNS and SASEGT.

The V gene is TRBV7-9, the J gene TRBJ2-5; a possible D gene is TRBD1 (6 bases). V lost 2 bases and J lost 6, with 13 bases in between. In germline, CDR1 is SEHNR, CDR2 FQNEAQ (reference sequence). The CDR3 contains 14 residues. CDR3 sequence (DNA): TGTGCCAGCAGCTTACCAGGGGCCGAAAAGACCCAGTACTTC. Translation gives CASSLPGAEKTQYF. Looking up the rest from reference TRBV7-9 and TRBJ2-5 gives the full variable domain: DTGVSQNPRHKITKRGQNVTFRCDPISEHNRLYWYRQTLGQGPEFLTYFQNEAQLEKSRLLSDRFSAERPKGSFSTLEIQRTEQGDSAMYLCASSLPGAEKTQYFGPGTRLLVL.